This T cell receptor beta chain was documented in a study of blood T cell repertoires in COVID-19. CDR3 length equals 14 residues. The V end lost 0 bases, the J end lost 8 bases, and 12 bases lay between the germline ends. Germline V lookup: CDR1 SGHRS, CDR2 YFSETQ. Assay: immunoSEQ multiplex PCR; the TCRdb copy retains only in-frame clones and omits some. The repertoire includes around 480,000 clones, about nine tenths of them detected once, and roughly 0.7% sits in the top ten. Donors were grouped by their self-reported clinical history. This receptor was obtained from a woman aged 18-35 years who had recovered from COVID-19. What was sequenced was PBMCs or T cells enriched from blood (not recorded which). The rearrangement joins TRBV5-1 to TRBJ1-3; D may be TRBD1 (5 bases). CDR3 DNA sequence: TGCGCCAGCAGCTTGGATTTATCGGGGGACACCATATATTTT. Translated: CASSLDLSGDTIYF.